Below are 18 T cell receptor beta chains sequenced from a single sample in a study of CD8 T cells in Susac syndrome. Random hexamers primed reverse transcription of about 0.5 to 1 ug RNA. TCRdb re-called the immunoSEQ multiplex PCR reads with MiXCR, one entry per CDR3 protein. The data show about 140,000 distinct CDR3 sequences, approximately 95% seen once. Sequenced sample: CD4+ T cells from PBMCs. These TCRs come from a human donor with multiple sclerosis.

CDR3 protein: CASSPKLGSSGANVLTF. In nucleotides, the CDR3 is TGTGCCAGCAGTCCTAAACTCGGCTCCTCTGGGGCCAACGTCCTGACTTTC. V and J are TRBV12-3 or TRBV12-4 and TRBJ2-6; D call uncertain. The CDR3 runs 17 residues. Between the trimmed V and J ends, which lost 5 bases and 0 bases, there was a span of 14 bases.

The chain joins TRBV5-1 to TRBJ2-7; 10 bases are a match to TRBD1. The CDR3 length is 15 residues. V trimming: 3 bases; J trimming: 6 bases; junction bases outside the gene matches: 9. Germline V gene data show CDR1 as SGHRS and CDR2 as YFSETQ. This CDR3 is CASSSAPGQGSEQYF. As DNA, the CDR3 is TGCGCCAGCAGCTCGGCACCGGGACAGGGGTCCGAGCAGTACTTC. Combining the CDR3 with reference TRBV5-1 and TRBJ2-7 gives the whole variable domain KAGVTQTPRYLIKTRGQQVTLSCSPISGHRSVSWYQQTPGQGLQFLFEYFSETQRNKGNFPGRFSGRQFSNSRSEMNVSTLELGDSALYLCASSSAPGQGSEQYFGPGTRLTVT.

This rearrangement joins TRBV9 to TRBJ2-7; D possibly corresponds to TRBD1 (7 bases). This CDR3 has 14 amino acids. Germline assignment: CDR1 SGDLS and CDR2 YYNGEE. V was shortened by 2 bases and J by 4 bases, with 13 bases between the two germline ends. CDR3 in amino acids: CASSVEGARYEQYF. CDR3 DNA sequence: TGTGCCAGCAGCGTGGAGGGGGCGCGGTACGAGCAGTACTTC.

This chain uses TRBV30 with TRBJ2-7; D perhaps matches TRBD2 (5 bases). Per germline, CDR1 GTSNPN and CDR2 SVGIG (reference sequence). There are 16 residues in the CDR3. With 3 bases removed from V and 6 bases from J, the gap between germline ends came to 24 bases. The CDR3 DNA sequence: TGTGCCTGGAGCCAGAGACTGGACCCTCGAGGAGGCGAGCAGTACTTC. It specifies CAWSQRLDPRGGEQYF.

A few counts support this clonotype. V gene TRBV7-2 combines with J gene TRBJ2-1, with TRBD2 matching over 7 bases. The CDR3 extends over 14 amino acids. Trimming cost V 1 base and J 4 bases; bases outside gene matches: 1. CDR1 SGHTA and CDR2 FQGNSA come from the germline V gene. The CDR3 bases are TGTGCCAGCAGCTTAGGACTAGCTTACAATGAGCAGTTCTTC. Its protein product is CASSLGLAYNEQFF.

The chain is built from TRBV5-1 and TRBJ2-3; the D gene is possibly TRBD2 (5 bases). Germline V gene sequence: CDR1 SGHRS, CDR2 YFSETQ. CDR3 length: 16 residues. Trimming took off 3 bases at V and 2 bases at J, with 16 bases between the two ends. CDR3 DNA: TGCGCCAGCAGCTCCAATTACGGGATTTCCACAGATACGCAGTATTTT. Its protein is CASSSNYGISTDTQYF.

This chain connects TRBV20-1 to TRBJ2-5; perhaps TRBD2 as D (6 bases). Germline-derived CDR1 and CDR2 are DFQATT and SNEGSKA (reference sequence). V lost 0 bases to trimming and J lost 12 bases, with 14 bases between them. CDR3 length: 12 amino acids. CDR3 amino acids: CSARDGAGTKYF. In DNA form, the CDR3 reads TGCAGTGCTAGAGATGGTGCGGGAACGAAGTACTTC.

This clonotype was seen only once. The chain links TRBV29-1 to TRBJ2-3; possible D gene TRBD2, 5 bases. The length of the CDR3 is 15 residues. Germline CDR1 and CDR2: SQVTM and ANQGSEA. V was cut by 5 bases and J by 4 bases, with 19 bases left in between. The CDR3 coding sequence is TGCAGCGTTCGACGGGGAAGTACGAGTGCAGATACGCAGTATTTT. It codes for CSVRRGSTSADTQYF.

The chain joins TRBV20-1 to TRBJ2-3; TRBD2 aligns across 13 bases. CDR1 and CDR2 (germline): DFQATT, SNEGSKA (reference sequence). This CDR3 contains 18 residues. Trimming took 0 bases from V and 5 from J; bases not matched to a gene: 11. The CDR3 DNA follows: TGCAGTGCTAGAGAGGGGGCACCGGGACTAGCGGGGAAAGATACGCAGTATTTT. It is translated as CSAREGAPGLAGKDTQYF.

This clonotype is a singleton in its sample. The V gene is TRBV30, the J gene TRBJ1-4; 7 bases align to TRBD1. The germline V gene has CDR1 GTSNPN and CDR2 SVGIG (reference sequence). Losses at the gene ends were 0 bases for V and 4 bases for J; bases not matched to a gene: 11. The CDR3 covers 17 residues. Written as DNA, the CDR3 is TGTGCCTGGAGTGTAATTGCTCCAGGGGGAGGTAATGAAAAACTGTTTTTT. Amino acids: CAWSVIAPGGGNEKLFF.

The rearrangement links TRBV20-1 to TRBJ2-7; 7 nucleotides align to TRBD2. From germline, CDR1 is DFQATT and CDR2 SNEGSKA (reference sequence). CDR3 length equals 13 residues. The trim removed 7 bases at V and 7 bases at J, leaving 13 bases unmatched. The DNA for the CDR3 is TGCAGTGGTTCTAGGGAGGGCACAGGAGAGCAGTACTTC. Protein: CSGSREGTGEQYF.

The chain recombines TRBV20-1 with TRBJ1-2; D unresolved. CDR3 length: 16 amino acids. Germline CDR1 and CDR2: DFQATT and SNEGSKA (reference sequence). The germline V and J ends were trimmed by 3 bases and 0 bases, with 17 bases remaining between them. This chain's CDR3 is CSASRNLALANYGYTF. The CDR3 region has the DNA TGCAGTGCTAGTAGGAACCTGGCATTAGCTAACTATGGCTACACCTTC.

This clonotype was recorded only once. The genes are TRBV29-1 and TRBJ2-7; possibly TRBD1 or TRBD2 for D (5 bases each). The germline V gene encodes CDR1 SQVTM and CDR2 ANQGSEA. The CDR3 is made up of 12 amino acids. V lost 6 bases to trimming and J lost 2 bases, with 11 bases between them. CDR3 nucleotide sequence: TGCAGCGTCACCGGGACCACCTACGAGCAGTACTTC. This translates into CSVTGTTYEQYF.

The V and J genes are TRBV20-1 and TRBJ2-5; D not resolved. The V end lost 8 bases, the J end lost 3 bases, and 13 bases lay between the germline ends. The V gene's germline CDR1 is DFQATT and CDR2 SNEGSKA (reference sequence). The CDR3 is 12 residues long. In DNA, the CDR3 is TGCAGTCCCAGTCCAACCGAAGAGACCCAGTACTTC. Its translation is CSPSPTEETQYF.

The chain joins TRBV7-2 to TRBJ1-1, with 7 bases aligning to TRBD1. Losses at the gene ends were 5 bases for V and 10 bases for J; bases not matched to a gene: 16. The CDR3 length is 15 residues. In germline, CDR1 is SGHTA, CDR2 FQGNSA. CDR3 in amino acids: CASSQQTGAGGGAFF. The CDR3 DNA is TGTGCCAGCAGCCAGCAAACAGGGGCAGGAGGTGGAGCTTTCTTT. The full variable domain, rest sourced from reference TRBV7-2 and TRBJ1-1, is GAGVSQSPSNKVTEKGKDVELRCDPISGHTALYWYRQSLGQGLEFLIYFQGNSAPDKSGLPSDRFSAERTGGSVSTLTIQRTQQEDSAVYLCASSQQTGAGGGAFFGQGTRLTVV.

The rearrangement uses TRBV6-2 or TRBV6-3 and TRBJ1-5; a possible D gene is TRBD1 (5 bases). The CDR3 is 17 amino acids. Germline CDR1 and CDR2: MNHEY and SVGEGT. V dropped 2 bases and J dropped 3 bases, with 17 bases sitting between them. CDR3 DNA sequence: TGTGCCAGCAGTTACGCGGCTTCGGGGGGGACCAATCAGCCCCAGCATTTT. Translating gives CASSYAASGGTNQPQHF.

The genes are TRBV29-1 and TRBJ2-4; D not resolved. CDR1 and CDR2 (germline): SQVTM, ANQGSEA. The CDR3 runs to 14 residues. V was trimmed by 5 bases and J by 0 bases, leaving 11 bases between them. The CDR3 protein is CSVSNRLAKNIQYF. The CDR3 DNA sequence: TGCAGCGTTTCTAACCGGTTAGCCAAAAACATTCAGTACTTC. The full variable domain, rest sourced from reference TRBV29-1 and TRBJ2-4, is SAVISQKPSRDICQRGTSLTIQCQVDSQVTMMFWYRQQPGQSLTLIATANQGSEATYESGFVIDKFPISRPNLTFSTLTVSNMSPEDSSIYLCSVSNRLAKNIQYFGAGTRLSVL.

The chain joins TRBV7-2 to TRBJ1-5, with 10 bases aligning to TRBD1. The CDR3 consists of 17 residues. V shed 1 base, J shed 7 bases, and the junction held 10 bases outside the gene matches. Germline V gives CDR1 SGHTA, CDR2 FQGNSA. In DNA form, the CDR3 reads TGTGCCAGCAGCTTAGTGGGGACAGGGGAGACTAGGCAGCCCCAGCATTTT. Translated, it gives CASSLVGTGETRQPQHF.